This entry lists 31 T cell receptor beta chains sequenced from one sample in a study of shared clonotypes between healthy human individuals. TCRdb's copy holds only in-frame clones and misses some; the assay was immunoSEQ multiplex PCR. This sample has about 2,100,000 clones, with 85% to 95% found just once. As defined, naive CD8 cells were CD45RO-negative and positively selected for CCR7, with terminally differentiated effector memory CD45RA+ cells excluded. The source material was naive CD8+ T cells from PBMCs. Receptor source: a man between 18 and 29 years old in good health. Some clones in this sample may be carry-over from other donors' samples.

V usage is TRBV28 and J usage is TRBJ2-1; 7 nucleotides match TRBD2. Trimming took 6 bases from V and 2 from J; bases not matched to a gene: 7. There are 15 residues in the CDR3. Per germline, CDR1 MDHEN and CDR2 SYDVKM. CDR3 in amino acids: CASSRLAETYNEQFF. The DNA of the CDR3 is TGTGCCAGCAGCCGGCTAGCGGAAACCTACAATGAGCAGTTCTTC.

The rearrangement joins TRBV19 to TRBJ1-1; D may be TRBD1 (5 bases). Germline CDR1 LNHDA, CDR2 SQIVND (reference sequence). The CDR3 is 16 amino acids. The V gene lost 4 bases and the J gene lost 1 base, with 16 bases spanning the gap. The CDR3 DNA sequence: TGTGCCAGTAGTACAACAACGGGACGCCGGAACACTGAAGCTTTCTTT. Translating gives CASSTTTGRRNTEAFF.

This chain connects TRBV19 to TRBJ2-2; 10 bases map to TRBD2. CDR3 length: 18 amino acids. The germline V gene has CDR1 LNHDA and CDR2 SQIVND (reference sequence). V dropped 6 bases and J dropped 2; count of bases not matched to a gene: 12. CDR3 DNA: TGTGCCAGTAGACCTTGGAGCGGGAGGGACAGCAACACCGGGGAGCTGTTTTTT. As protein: CASRPWSGRDSNTGELFF.

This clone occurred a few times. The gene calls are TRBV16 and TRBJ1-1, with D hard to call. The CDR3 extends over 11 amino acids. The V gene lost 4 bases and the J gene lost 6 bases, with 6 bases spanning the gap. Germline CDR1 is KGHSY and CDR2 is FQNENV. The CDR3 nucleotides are TGTGCCAGCAGCCGTGGGGCTGAAGCTTTCTTT. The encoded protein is CASSRGAEAFF.

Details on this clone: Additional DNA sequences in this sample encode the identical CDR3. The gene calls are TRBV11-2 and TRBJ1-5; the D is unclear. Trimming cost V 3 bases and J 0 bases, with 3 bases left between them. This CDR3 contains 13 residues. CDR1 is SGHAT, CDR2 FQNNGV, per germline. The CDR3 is CASSLGSNQPQHF. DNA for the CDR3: TGTGCCAGCAGCTTGGGTAGCAATCAGCCCCAGCATTTT.

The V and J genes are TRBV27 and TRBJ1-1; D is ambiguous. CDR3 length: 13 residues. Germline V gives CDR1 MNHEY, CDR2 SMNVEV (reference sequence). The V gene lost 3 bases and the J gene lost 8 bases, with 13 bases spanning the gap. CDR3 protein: CASSFSSPREAFF. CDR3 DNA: TGTGCCAGCAGTTTCTCGTCCCCGAGAGAAGCTTTCTTT.

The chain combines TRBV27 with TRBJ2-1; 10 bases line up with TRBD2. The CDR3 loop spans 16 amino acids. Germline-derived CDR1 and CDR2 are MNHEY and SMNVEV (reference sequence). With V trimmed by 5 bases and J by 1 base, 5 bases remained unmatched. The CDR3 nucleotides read TGTGCCAGCAGTCGGACTAGCGGACGTTCCTACAATGAGCAGTTCTTC. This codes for CASSRTSGRSYNEQFF.

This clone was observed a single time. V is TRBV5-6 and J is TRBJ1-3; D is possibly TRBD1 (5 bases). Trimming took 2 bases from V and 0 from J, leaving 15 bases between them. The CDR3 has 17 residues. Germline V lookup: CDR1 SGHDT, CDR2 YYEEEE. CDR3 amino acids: CASSFSVGALSGNTIYF. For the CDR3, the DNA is TGTGCCAGCAGCTTCAGCGTAGGGGCCCTCTCTGGAAACACCATATATTTT. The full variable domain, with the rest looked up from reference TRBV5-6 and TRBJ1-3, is DAGVTQSPTHLIKTRGQQVTLRCSPKSGHDTVSWYQQALGQGPQFIFQYYEEEERQRGNFPDRFSGHQFPNYSSELNVNALLLGDSALYLCASSFSVGALSGNTIYFGEGSWLTVV.

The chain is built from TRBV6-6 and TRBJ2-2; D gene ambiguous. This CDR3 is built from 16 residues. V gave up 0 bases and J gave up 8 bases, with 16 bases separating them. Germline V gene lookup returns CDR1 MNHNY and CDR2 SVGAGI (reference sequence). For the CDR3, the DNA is TGTGCCAGCAGTTACTCGAGGCCGTCATTCGGGGGGGAGCTGTTTTTT. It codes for CASSYSRPSFGGELFF.

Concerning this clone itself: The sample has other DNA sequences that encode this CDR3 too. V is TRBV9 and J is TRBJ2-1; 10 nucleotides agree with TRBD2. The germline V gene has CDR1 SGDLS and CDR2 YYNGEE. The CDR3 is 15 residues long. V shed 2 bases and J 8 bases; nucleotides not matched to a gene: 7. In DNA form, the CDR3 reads TGTGCCAGCAGCGTTAGCGGGAGGACGGTCGATGAGCAGTTCTTC. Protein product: CASSVSGRTVDEQFF. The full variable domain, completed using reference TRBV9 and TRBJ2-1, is DSGVTQTPKHLITATGQRVTLRCSPRSGDLSVYWYQQSLDQGLQFLIQYYNGEERAKGNILERFSAQQFPDLHSELNLSSLELGDSALYFCASSVSGRTVDEQFFGPGTRLTVL.

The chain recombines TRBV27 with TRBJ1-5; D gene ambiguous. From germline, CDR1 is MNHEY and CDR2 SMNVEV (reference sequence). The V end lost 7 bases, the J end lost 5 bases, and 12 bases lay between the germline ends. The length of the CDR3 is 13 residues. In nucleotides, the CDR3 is TGTGCCAGCACCCAGAGTCCCGATCAGCCCCAGCATTTT. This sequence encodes CASTQSPDQPQHF.

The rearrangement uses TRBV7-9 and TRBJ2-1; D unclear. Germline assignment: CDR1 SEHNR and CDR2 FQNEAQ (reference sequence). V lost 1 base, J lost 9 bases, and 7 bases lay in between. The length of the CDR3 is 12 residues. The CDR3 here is CASSLDPPEQFF. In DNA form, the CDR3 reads TGTGCCAGCAGCTTAGACCCCCCTGAGCAGTTCTTC.

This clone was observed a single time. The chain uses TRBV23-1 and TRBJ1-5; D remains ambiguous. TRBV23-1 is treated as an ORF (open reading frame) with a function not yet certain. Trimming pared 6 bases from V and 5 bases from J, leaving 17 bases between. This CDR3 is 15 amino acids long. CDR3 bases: TGCGCCAGCAGCCGGCGGCGCAATCCGGATCAGCCCCAGCATTTT. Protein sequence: CASSRRRNPDQPQHF.

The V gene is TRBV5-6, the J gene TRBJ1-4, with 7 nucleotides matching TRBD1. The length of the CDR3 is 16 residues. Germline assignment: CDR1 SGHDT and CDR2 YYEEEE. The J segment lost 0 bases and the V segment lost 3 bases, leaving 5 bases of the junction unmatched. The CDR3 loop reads CASSSGQEATNEKLFF. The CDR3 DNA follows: TGTGCCAGCAGCTCCGGACAGGAAGCAACTAATGAAAAACTGTTTTTT.

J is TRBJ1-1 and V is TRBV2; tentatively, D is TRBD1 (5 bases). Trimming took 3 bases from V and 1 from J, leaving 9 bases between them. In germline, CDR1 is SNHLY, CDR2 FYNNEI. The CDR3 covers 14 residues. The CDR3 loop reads CASSDITGNTEAFF. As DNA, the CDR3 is TGTGCCAGCAGTGATATTACAGGGAACACTGAAGCTTTCTTT.

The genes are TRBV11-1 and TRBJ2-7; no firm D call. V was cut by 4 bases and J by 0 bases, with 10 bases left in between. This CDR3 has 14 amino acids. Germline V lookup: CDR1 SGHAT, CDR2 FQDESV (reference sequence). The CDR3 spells CASSYAPGSYEQYF. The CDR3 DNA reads TGTGCCAGCAGCTACGCCCCAGGCTCCTACGAGCAGTACTTC.

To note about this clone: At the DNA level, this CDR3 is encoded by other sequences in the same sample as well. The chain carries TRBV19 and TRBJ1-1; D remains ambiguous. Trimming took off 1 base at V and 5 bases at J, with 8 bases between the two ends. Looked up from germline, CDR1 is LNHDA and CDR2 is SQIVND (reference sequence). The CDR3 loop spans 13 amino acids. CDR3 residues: CASSIGRGTEAFF. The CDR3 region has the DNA TGTGCCAGTAGTATAGGGCGGGGTACTGAAGCTTTCTTT.

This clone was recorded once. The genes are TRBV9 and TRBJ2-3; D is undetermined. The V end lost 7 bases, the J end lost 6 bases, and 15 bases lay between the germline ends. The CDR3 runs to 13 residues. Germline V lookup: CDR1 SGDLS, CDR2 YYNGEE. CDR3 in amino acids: CASAWGKGDTQYF. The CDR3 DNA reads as TGTGCCAGCGCTTGGGGTAAAGGGGATACGCAGTATTTT.

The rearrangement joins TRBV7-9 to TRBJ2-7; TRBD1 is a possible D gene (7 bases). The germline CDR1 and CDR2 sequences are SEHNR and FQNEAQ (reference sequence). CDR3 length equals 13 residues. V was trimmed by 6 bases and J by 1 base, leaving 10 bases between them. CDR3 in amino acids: CASRPGGSYEQYF. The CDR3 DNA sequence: TGTGCCAGCAGGCCAGGGGGGTCCTACGAGCAGTACTTC.

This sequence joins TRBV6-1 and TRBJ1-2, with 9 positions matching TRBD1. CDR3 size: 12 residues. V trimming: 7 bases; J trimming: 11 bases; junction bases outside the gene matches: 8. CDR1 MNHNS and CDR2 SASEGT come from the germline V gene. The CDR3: CASTNRDRVYTF. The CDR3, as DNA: TGTGCCAGCACTAACCGGGACAGGGTATACACCTTC.

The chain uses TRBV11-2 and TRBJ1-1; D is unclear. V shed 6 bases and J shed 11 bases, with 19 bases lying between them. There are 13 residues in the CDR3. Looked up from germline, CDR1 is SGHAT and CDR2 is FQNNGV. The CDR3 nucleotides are TGTGCCAGCAGACCCGATTTGACCATGGGGGCTTTCTTT. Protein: CASRPDLTMGAFF.

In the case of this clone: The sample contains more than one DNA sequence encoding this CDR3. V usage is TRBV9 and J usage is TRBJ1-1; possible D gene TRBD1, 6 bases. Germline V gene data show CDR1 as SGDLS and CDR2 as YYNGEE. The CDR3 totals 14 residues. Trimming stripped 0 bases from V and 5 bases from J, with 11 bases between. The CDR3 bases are TGTGCCAGCAGCGTAGGGGGGGCGAGTACTGAAGCTTTCTTT. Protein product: CASSVGGASTEAFF.

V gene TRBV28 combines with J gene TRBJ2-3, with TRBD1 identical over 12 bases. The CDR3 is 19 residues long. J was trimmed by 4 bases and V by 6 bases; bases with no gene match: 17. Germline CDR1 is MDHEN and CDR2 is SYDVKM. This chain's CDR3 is CASSPFPGQGAEAADTQYF. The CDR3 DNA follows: TGTGCCAGCAGCCCATTTCCGGGACAGGGGGCGGAGGCGGCAGATACGCAGTATTTT.

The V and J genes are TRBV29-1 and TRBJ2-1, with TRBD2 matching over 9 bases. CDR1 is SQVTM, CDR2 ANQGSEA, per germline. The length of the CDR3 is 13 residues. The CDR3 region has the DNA TGCACTATAGGGCTAGCGGGATTGAATGAGCAGTTCTTC. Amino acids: CTIGLAGLNEQFF.

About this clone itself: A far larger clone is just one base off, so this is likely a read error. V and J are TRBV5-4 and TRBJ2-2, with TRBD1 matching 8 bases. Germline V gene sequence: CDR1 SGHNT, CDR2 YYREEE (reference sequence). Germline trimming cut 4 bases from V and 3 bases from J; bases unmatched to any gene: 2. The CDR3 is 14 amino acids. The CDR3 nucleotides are TGTGCCAGCAGCGAGGGACAGGACACCGGGGAGCTGTTTTTT. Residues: CASSEGQDTGELFF.

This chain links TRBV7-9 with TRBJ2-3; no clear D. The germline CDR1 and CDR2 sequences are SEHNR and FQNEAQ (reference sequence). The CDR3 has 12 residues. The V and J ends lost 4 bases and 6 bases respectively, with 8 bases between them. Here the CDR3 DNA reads TGTGCCAGCAGCTCCCCCGGGGATACGCAGTATTTT. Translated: CASSSPGDTQYF.

Here the CDR3 reads CASSPTGQGSSYEQYF. CDR3 DNA sequence: TGTGCCAGCAGCCCAACCGGACAGGGGAGCTCCTACGAGCAGTACTTC. The rearrangement uses TRBV7-8 and TRBJ2-7; TRBD1 matches 9 bases. V trimming: 5 bases; J trimming: 0 bases; junction bases outside the gene matches: 8. The CDR3 runs to 16 residues. Germline CDR1 SGHVS, CDR2 FQNEAQ.

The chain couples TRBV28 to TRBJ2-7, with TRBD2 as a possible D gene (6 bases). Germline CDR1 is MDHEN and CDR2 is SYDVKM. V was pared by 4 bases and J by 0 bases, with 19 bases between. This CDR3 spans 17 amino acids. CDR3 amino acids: CASSWDFLAVHSYEQYF. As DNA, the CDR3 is TGTGCCAGCAGTTGGGATTTCTTAGCGGTACACTCCTACGAGCAGTACTTC.

CDR3 coding DNA: TGTGCCAGCAGCGGCTCCTACGAGCAGTACTTC. Amino acids: CASSGSYEQYF. The chain recombines TRBV7-9 with TRBJ2-7; D gene unclear. The CDR3 is 11 amino acids. CDR1 is SEHNR, CDR2 FQNEAQ, per germline (reference sequence). Trimming cost V 5 bases and J 0 bases, with 2 bases left between them.

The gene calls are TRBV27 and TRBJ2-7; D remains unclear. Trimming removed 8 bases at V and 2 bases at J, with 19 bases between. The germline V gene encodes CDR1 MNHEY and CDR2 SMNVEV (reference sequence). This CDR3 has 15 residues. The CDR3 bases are TGTGCCAGCCAACCCCGTATGGGTATAACCTACGAGCAGTACTTC. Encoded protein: CASQPRMGITYEQYF.

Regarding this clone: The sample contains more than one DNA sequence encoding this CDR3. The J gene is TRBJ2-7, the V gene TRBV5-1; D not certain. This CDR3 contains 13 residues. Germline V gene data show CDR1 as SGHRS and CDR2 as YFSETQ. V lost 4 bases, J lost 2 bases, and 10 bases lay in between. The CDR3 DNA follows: TGCGCCAGCAGCCTGCGGACGGCCTACGAGCAGTACTTC. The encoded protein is CASSLRTAYEQYF. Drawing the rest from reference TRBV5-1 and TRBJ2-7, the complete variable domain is KAGVTQTPRYLIKTRGQQVTLSCSPISGHRSVSWYQQTPGQGLQFLFEYFSETQRNKGNFPGRFSGRQFSNSRSEMNVSTLELGDSALYLCASSLRTAYEQYFGPGTRLTVT.